One and the same sample provided the 29 T cell receptor beta chains below, sequenced in a study of early T cells in non-severe SARS-CoV-2 infection. TCRdb called the 5' RACE reads again in MiXCR, with one record for every CDR3 protein. The table includes about 120,000 distinct CDR3 sequences, around 12% detected once. The sample in question was whole blood, obtained at baseline. These receptors came from an adult who was a healthcare worker with PCR-confirmed SARS-CoV-2 infection or an uninfected control (not recorded which).

This clonotype was found a few times. The chain is built from TRBV11-2 and TRBJ2-3; D remains ambiguous. The CDR3 runs 16 residues. With 1 base removed from V and 1 base from J, the gap between germline ends came to 12 bases. The germline CDR1 and CDR2 sequences are SGHAT and FQNNGV. The CDR3 region has the DNA TGTGCCAGCAGCTTAGGTTTGGTAGCCCGCACAGATACGCAGTATTTT. This translates into CASSLGLVARTDTQYF.

The V gene is TRBV12-3 or TRBV12-4, the J gene TRBJ2-7, with D perhaps being TRBD1 or TRBD2 (5 bases each). Trimming took 3 bases from V and 4 from J, leaving 13 bases between them. The CDR3 consists of 14 residues. Here the CDR3 DNA reads TGTGCCAGCAGTTTCTCCGGGACGGAATACGAGCAGTACTTC. The encoded protein is CASSFSGTEYEQYF.

V usage is TRBV2 and J usage is TRBJ1-5, with D unresolved. The germline V gene encodes CDR1 SNHLY and CDR2 FYNNEI. V was trimmed by 2 bases and J by 0 bases, leaving 5 bases between them. The CDR3 totals 14 residues. CDR3 nucleotide sequence: TGTGCCAGCAGTGAATGGTTTAGCAATCAGCCCCAGCATTTT. Its translation: CASSEWFSNQPQHF.

The chain recombines TRBV5-1 with TRBJ2-7; the D gene is possibly TRBD1 (6 bases). Trimming took 7 bases from V and 0 from J, leaving 17 bases between them. The V gene's germline CDR1 is SGHRS and CDR2 YFSETQ. There are 15 residues in the CDR3. The DNA for the CDR3 is TGCGCCAGCTCGACTCAGGGGCGATACTCCTACGAGCAGTACTTC. This sequence encodes CASSTQGRYSYEQYF. The full variable domain, completed using reference TRBV5-1 and TRBJ2-7, is KAGVTQTPRYLIKTRGQQVTLSCSPISGHRSVSWYQQTPGQGLQFLFEYFSETQRNKGNFPGRFSGRQFSNSRSEMNVSTLELGDSALYLCASSTQGRYSYEQYFGPGTRLTVT.

V gene TRBV4-1 combines with J gene TRBJ2-7; 7 nucleotides align to TRBD2. The germline gives CDR1 MGHRA, CDR2 YSYEKL. This CDR3 has 15 amino acids. J gave up 3 bases and V 4 bases, and 9 bases lay outside the gene matches. CDR3 amino acids: CASSLSGDPFYEQYF. The CDR3 coding sequence is TGCGCCAGCAGCCTCAGCGGGGACCCCTTCTACGAGCAGTACTTC.

The chain links TRBV20-1 to TRBJ1-2, with D perhaps TRBD1 (6 bases). The CDR3 consists of 16 residues. Germline lookup yields CDR1 DFQATT and CDR2 SNEGSKA (reference sequence). V shed 3 bases and J shed 5 bases, with 22 bases lying between them. This chain's CDR3 is CSASGDPGGGEYGYTF. The DNA of the CDR3 is TGCAGTGCTAGCGGGGACCCTGGAGGGGGAGAGTATGGCTACACCTTC.

This clonotype was seen a few times. The V and J genes are TRBV12-3 or TRBV12-4 and TRBJ2-3, with TRBD1 identical over 8 bases. CDR3 length equals 16 residues. V shed 5 bases and J 9 bases; nucleotides not matched to a gene: 16. DNA of the CDR3: TGTGCCAGCAGTACCTATTTACCGGACAGGGAGCAAACGCAGTATTTT. This sequence encodes CASSTYLPDREQTQYF.

In DNA, the CDR3 is TGTGCCAGCAGTTTCCGGCCTACAGGAGGCTACACCTTC. This encodes CASSFRPTGGYTF. This chain joins TRBV6-5 and TRBJ1-2; possible D gene TRBD1, 5 bases. Between the trimmed V and J ends, which lost 4 bases and 8 bases, there was a span of 14 bases. The length of the CDR3 is 13 residues. Germline V gives CDR1 MNHEY, CDR2 SVGAGI.

The V call is TRBV7-2, the J call TRBJ1-2; D is unclear. CDR1 and CDR2 from the germline V gene are SGHTA and FQGNSA. The V end lost 6 bases, the J end lost 4 bases, and 15 bases lay between the germline ends. The CDR3 has 14 residues. CDR3 bases: TGTGCCAGCAGTTCCGTCCAGGCCCTCTATGGCTACACCTTC. Translating gives CASSSVQALYGYTF. Together with reference TRBV7-2 and TRBJ1-2, the CDR3 gives the full variable domain: GAGVSQSPSNKVTEKGKDVELRCDPISGHTALYWYRQSLGQGLEFLIYFQGNSAPDKSGLPSDRFSAERTGGSVSTLTIQRTQQEDSAVYLCASSSVQALYGYTFGSGTRLTVV.

This clonotype was recorded a few times. This sequence joins TRBV30 and TRBJ2-7; no clear D gene. Germline V gene lookup returns CDR1 GTSNPN and CDR2 SVGIG (reference sequence). V dropped 1 base and J dropped 5 bases, with 12 bases sitting between them. CDR3 size: 13 residues. CDR3 DNA: TGTGCCTGGAGTGAGGCTGGTCCTGACGAGCAGTACTTC. Its translation is CAWSEAGPDEQYF. Based on the CDR3 plus reference TRBV30 and TRBJ2-7, the full variable domain is SQTIHQWPATLVQPVGSPLSLECTVEGTSNPNLYWYRQAAGRGLQLLFYSVGIGQISSEVPQNLSASRPQDRQFILSSKKLLLSDSGFYLCAWSEAGPDEQYFGPGTRLTVT.

This clonotype was seen only a few times. This rearrangement joins TRBV11-3 to TRBJ2-1; no firm D call. Germline V gene sequence: CDR1 SGHNT, CDR2 YENEEA. CDR3 length: 13 amino acids. V was clipped by 6 bases and J by 7 bases, with 13 bases between them. CDR3 DNA sequence: TGTGCCAGCAGTATATCGCCGAATAATGAGCAGTTCTTC. It encodes CASSISPNNEQFF.

This chain joins TRBV28 and TRBJ1-1, with D maybe TRBD1 (5 bases). This CDR3 is 15 amino acids long. The germline V gene has CDR1 MDHEN and CDR2 SYDVKM. Trimming left V 2 bases short and J 3 bases short, with 13 bases between. In DNA form, the CDR3 reads TGTGCCAGCAGTTTAACATCAGGGTATCACACTGAAGCTTTCTTT. This gives the protein CASSLTSGYHTEAFF.

This clonotype has at least ten counts. The chain joins TRBV3-1 to TRBJ1-6, with TRBD1 matching over 10 bases. Germline V gene lookup returns CDR1 LGHDT and CDR2 YNNKEL (reference sequence). V lost 2 bases, J lost 14 bases, and 3 bases stayed unmatched. The CDR3 runs 13 residues. CDR3 in DNA: TGTGCCAGCAGCCAAAGGGACAGGGGTTCCCTCCACTTT. Amino acids: CASSQRDRGSLHF.

The CDR3 region is CASSLFERGRYGYTF. The DNA for the CDR3 is TGTGCCAGCAGTTTATTTGAAAGGGGGCGGTATGGCTACACCTTC. The chain employs TRBV28 and TRBJ1-2, with 7 bases identical to TRBD1. V shed 1 base, J shed 5 bases, and the junction held 7 bases outside the gene matches. The CDR3 extends over 15 amino acids. In germline, CDR1 is MDHEN, CDR2 SYDVKM.

This clonotype was found many times. The J gene is TRBJ1-1, the V gene TRBV29-1; D unresolved. With 6 bases removed from V and 1 base from J, the gap between germline ends came to 15 bases. This CDR3 spans 14 amino acids. The germline V gene encodes CDR1 SQVTM and CDR2 ANQGSEA. CDR3 sequence (DNA): TGCAGCGTCGGGCAGGACGCCTGGAACACTGAAGCTTTCTTT. This encodes CSVGQDAWNTEAFF.

This clonotype was seen more than once but under ten times. This chain links TRBV7-2 with TRBJ1-5; D not resolved. V lost 1 base and J 4 bases, leaving 11 bases between the germline ends. CDR1 is SGHTA and CDR2 is FQGNSA in the germline V gene. The CDR3 is 15 residues long. The CDR3 DNA reads as TGTGCCAGCAGCTTAGTCGGAGGAGATAATCAGCCCCAGCATTTT. This codes for CASSLVGGDNQPQHF. Using reference TRBV7-2 and TRBJ1-5 for the parts outside the CDR3, the full variable domain is GAGVSQSPSNKVTEKGKDVELRCDPISGHTALYWYRQSLGQGLEFLIYFQGNSAPDKSGLPSDRFSAERTGGSVSTLTIQRTQQEDSAVYLCASSLVGGDNQPQHFGDGTRLSIL.

This clonotype was seen repeatedly, ten times or more. The V call is TRBV4-2, the J call TRBJ2-7; 8 bases match TRBD2. Per germline, CDR1 LGHNA and CDR2 YNFKEQ. The CDR3 loop spans 14 amino acids. The V gene end was trimmed by 6 bases and the J gene end by 7 bases; junction bases not matched to a gene: 11. For the CDR3, the DNA is TGTGCCAGCAGGATGGGCGGGGGGTCCCTTGAGCAGTACTTC. Residues: CASRMGGGSLEQYF.

This clonotype was recorded at least ten times. This chain connects TRBV20-1 to TRBJ1-2; no definite D call. The CDR3 runs 14 residues. Per germline, CDR1 DFQATT and CDR2 SNEGSKA (reference sequence). Trimming cost V 3 bases and J 5 bases, with 16 bases left between them. CDR3 protein: CSARGGSPGYGYTF. CDR3 bases: TGCAGTGCTAGGGGAGGGAGCCCCGGGTATGGCTACACCTTC.

This chain links TRBV27 with TRBJ2-1; TRBD1 might be the D (5 bases). Trimming cost V 5 bases and J 0 bases, with 8 bases left between them. Looked up from germline, CDR1 is MNHEY and CDR2 is SMNVEV (reference sequence). The CDR3 is 14 residues long. Here the CDR3 reads CASSDRSSYNEQFF. CDR3 DNA: TGTGCCAGCAGTGACAGAAGCTCCTACAATGAGCAGTTCTTC.

The V and J genes are TRBV6-1 and TRBJ1-1; possible D gene TRBD1, 5 bases. The length of the CDR3 is 13 residues. Trimming took off 2 bases at V and 10 bases at J, with 14 bases between the two ends. Germline V lookup: CDR1 MNHNS, CDR2 SASEGT. Here the CDR3 reads CASSEWGPLAAFF. The CDR3 nucleotides read TGTGCCAGCAGTGAATGGGGCCCGCTAGCAGCTTTCTTT.

This sequence joins TRBV6-5 and TRBJ1-2, with TRBD1 matching 9 bases. The junction had 4 bases not matched to a gene; V was cut back by 8 bases and J by 6 bases. The CDR3 length is 12 residues. Germline V gives CDR1 MNHEY, CDR2 SVGAGI. CDR3 amino acids: CASQGQGDGYTF. Written as DNA, the CDR3 is TGTGCCAGCCAGGGACAGGGAGATGGCTACACCTTC.

This clonotype occurred many times. V is TRBV7-2 and J is TRBJ1-2; D is perhaps TRBD1 (6 bases). This CDR3 has 16 amino acids. Germline CDR1 SGHTA, CDR2 FQGNSA. The V end lost 0 bases, the J end lost 8 bases, and 19 bases lay between the germline ends. The CDR3 coding sequence is TGTGCCAGCAGCTTAGCACCAAGGGGGAACCAAGGGGGCTACACCTTC. Amino acid sequence: CASSLAPRGNQGGYTF.

This clonotype was observed at least ten times. The V call is TRBV7-6, the J call TRBJ2-1; D perhaps matches TRBD2 (6 bases). CDR1 is SGHVS and CDR2 is FNYEAQ in the germline V gene. V dropped 5 bases and J dropped 4 bases, with 12 bases sitting between them. CDR3 size: 14 residues. The CDR3 region has the DNA TGTGCCAGCAGCGGTCCGGGGGATTACAATGAGCAGTTCTTC. Its protein product is CASSGPGDYNEQFF.

In this sample, this clonotype turned up many times. The J gene is TRBJ2-1, the V gene TRBV5-1, with a tentative D call TRBD2 (5 bases). Germline V gene sequence: CDR1 SGHRS, CDR2 YFSETQ. Trimming cost V 0 bases and J 12 bases, with 13 bases left between them. The CDR3 totals 13 residues. The CDR3 nucleotides read TGCGCCAGCAGCTTGGGGGCTAGCCGTGGGCAGTTCTTC. Residues: CASSLGASRGQFF.

This clonotype turned up a few times. The rearrangement joins TRBV6-5 to TRBJ2-4, with 11 nucleotides matching TRBD1. From germline, CDR1 is MNHEY and CDR2 SVGAGI. After removal of 2 bases from V and 7 bases from J, the junction contained 7 bases not matched to a gene. This CDR3 has 16 residues. The CDR3 loop is CASSYTWTGGRNIQYF. CDR3 DNA sequence: TGTGCCAGCAGTTACACCTGGACAGGGGGCAGGAACATTCAGTACTTC.

This clonotype was detected a few times. This chain connects TRBV19 to TRBJ1-5; D unresolved. This CDR3 has 14 amino acids. V dropped 5 bases and J dropped 1 base, with 9 bases sitting between them. Looked up from germline, CDR1 is LNHDA and CDR2 is SQIVND (reference sequence). This chain's CDR3 is CASSGDTSNQPQHF. The DNA of the CDR3 is TGTGCCAGTAGTGGGGATACCAGCAATCAGCCCCAGCATTTT.

This rearrangement joins TRBV30 to TRBJ2-5; weak D call: TRBD1 (6 bases). Trimming left V 2 bases short and J 0 bases short, with 7 bases between. CDR3 length equals 13 residues. Germline lookup yields CDR1 GTSNPN and CDR2 SVGIG (reference sequence). The CDR3 sequence is CAWSTGYQETQYF. DNA for the CDR3: TGTGCCTGGAGTACAGGGTACCAAGAGACCCAGTACTTC.

In its sample, this clonotype was seen many times. The chain employs TRBV27 and TRBJ2-1; a possible D gene is TRBD2 (6 bases). CDR1 is MNHEY, CDR2 SMNVEV, per germline (reference sequence). V lost 0 bases and J 1 base, leaving 7 bases between the germline ends. This CDR3 region has 15 residues. The CDR3 loop reads CASSLSGGSYNEQFF. DNA for the CDR3: TGTGCCAGCAGTTTATCAGGAGGGTCCTACAATGAGCAGTTCTTC.

This clonotype has only a few counts. The chain links TRBV3-1 to TRBJ1-5, with D uncertain. V lost 2 bases to trimming and J lost 3 bases, with 8 bases between them. Germline V lookup: CDR1 LGHDT, CDR2 YNNKEL (reference sequence). CDR3 length: 14 residues. The CDR3 DNA follows: TGTGCCAGCAGCCAATATTGGGCCAATCAGCCCCAGCATTTT. Amino acid sequence: CASSQYWANQPQHF.